The sequence of this TCR beta chain was determined in a study of blood T cell repertoires in COVID-19. Study summary: Samples came from the United States, Italy and Spain, spanning acute and convalescent COVID-19. T cells, B-cell-depleted T cells, or PBMCs supplied cDNA or gDNA.

In the original processing: For nucleated cells, counts were estimated from reference gene primer amplification. The repertoire was sequenced with immunoSEQ multiplex PCR; TCRdb's copy has only in-frame clones and lacks some. D and trimming come from the DNA, and the V and J calls and clone size come from that table. The repertoire holds about 61,000 clones, roughly 86% seen once, with 14% in the top ten. Germline lookup yields CDR1 SGHNT and CDR2 YYREEE (reference sequence). This CDR3 region has 15 residues. J lost 0 bases, V lost 3 bases, and 2 bases had no gene match. This TCR was recovered from a human donor in a cohort sampled during active COVID-19. Sample: peripheral blood. V usage is TRBV5-4 and J usage is TRBJ2-2, with 7 bases lining up with TRBD2. The CDR3 spells CASSSLAANTGELFF. CDR3 sequence (DNA): TGTGCCAGCAGCTCTCTAGCGGCGAACACCGGGGAGCTGTTTTTT.